This T cell receptor (beta chain) emerged from a study of blood T cell repertoires in COVID-19. Overall study context: PBMCs, B-cell-depleted T cells, or T cells were the source of the cDNA or gDNA that made up the material.

The CDR3 covers 14 residues. Germline V gives CDR1 MNHEY, CDR2 SVGAGI. The J segment lost 6 bases and the V segment lost 6 bases, leaving 7 bases of the junction unmatched. The protocol was immunoSEQ multiplex PCR, while the TCRdb copy is restricted to in-frame clones and leaves out a portion. The data show 250,000 to 300,000 clones, 89% seen once. This chain connects TRBV6-5 to TRBJ2-3, with 9 bases fitting TRBD2. The sequence derives from a man aged 45-65 years with acute or convalescent COVID-19. The specimen was peripheral blood. This chain's CDR3 is CASRTASGADTQYF. The CDR3 region has the DNA TGTGCCAGCAGGACAGCTAGCGGGGCGGATACGCAGTATTTT.